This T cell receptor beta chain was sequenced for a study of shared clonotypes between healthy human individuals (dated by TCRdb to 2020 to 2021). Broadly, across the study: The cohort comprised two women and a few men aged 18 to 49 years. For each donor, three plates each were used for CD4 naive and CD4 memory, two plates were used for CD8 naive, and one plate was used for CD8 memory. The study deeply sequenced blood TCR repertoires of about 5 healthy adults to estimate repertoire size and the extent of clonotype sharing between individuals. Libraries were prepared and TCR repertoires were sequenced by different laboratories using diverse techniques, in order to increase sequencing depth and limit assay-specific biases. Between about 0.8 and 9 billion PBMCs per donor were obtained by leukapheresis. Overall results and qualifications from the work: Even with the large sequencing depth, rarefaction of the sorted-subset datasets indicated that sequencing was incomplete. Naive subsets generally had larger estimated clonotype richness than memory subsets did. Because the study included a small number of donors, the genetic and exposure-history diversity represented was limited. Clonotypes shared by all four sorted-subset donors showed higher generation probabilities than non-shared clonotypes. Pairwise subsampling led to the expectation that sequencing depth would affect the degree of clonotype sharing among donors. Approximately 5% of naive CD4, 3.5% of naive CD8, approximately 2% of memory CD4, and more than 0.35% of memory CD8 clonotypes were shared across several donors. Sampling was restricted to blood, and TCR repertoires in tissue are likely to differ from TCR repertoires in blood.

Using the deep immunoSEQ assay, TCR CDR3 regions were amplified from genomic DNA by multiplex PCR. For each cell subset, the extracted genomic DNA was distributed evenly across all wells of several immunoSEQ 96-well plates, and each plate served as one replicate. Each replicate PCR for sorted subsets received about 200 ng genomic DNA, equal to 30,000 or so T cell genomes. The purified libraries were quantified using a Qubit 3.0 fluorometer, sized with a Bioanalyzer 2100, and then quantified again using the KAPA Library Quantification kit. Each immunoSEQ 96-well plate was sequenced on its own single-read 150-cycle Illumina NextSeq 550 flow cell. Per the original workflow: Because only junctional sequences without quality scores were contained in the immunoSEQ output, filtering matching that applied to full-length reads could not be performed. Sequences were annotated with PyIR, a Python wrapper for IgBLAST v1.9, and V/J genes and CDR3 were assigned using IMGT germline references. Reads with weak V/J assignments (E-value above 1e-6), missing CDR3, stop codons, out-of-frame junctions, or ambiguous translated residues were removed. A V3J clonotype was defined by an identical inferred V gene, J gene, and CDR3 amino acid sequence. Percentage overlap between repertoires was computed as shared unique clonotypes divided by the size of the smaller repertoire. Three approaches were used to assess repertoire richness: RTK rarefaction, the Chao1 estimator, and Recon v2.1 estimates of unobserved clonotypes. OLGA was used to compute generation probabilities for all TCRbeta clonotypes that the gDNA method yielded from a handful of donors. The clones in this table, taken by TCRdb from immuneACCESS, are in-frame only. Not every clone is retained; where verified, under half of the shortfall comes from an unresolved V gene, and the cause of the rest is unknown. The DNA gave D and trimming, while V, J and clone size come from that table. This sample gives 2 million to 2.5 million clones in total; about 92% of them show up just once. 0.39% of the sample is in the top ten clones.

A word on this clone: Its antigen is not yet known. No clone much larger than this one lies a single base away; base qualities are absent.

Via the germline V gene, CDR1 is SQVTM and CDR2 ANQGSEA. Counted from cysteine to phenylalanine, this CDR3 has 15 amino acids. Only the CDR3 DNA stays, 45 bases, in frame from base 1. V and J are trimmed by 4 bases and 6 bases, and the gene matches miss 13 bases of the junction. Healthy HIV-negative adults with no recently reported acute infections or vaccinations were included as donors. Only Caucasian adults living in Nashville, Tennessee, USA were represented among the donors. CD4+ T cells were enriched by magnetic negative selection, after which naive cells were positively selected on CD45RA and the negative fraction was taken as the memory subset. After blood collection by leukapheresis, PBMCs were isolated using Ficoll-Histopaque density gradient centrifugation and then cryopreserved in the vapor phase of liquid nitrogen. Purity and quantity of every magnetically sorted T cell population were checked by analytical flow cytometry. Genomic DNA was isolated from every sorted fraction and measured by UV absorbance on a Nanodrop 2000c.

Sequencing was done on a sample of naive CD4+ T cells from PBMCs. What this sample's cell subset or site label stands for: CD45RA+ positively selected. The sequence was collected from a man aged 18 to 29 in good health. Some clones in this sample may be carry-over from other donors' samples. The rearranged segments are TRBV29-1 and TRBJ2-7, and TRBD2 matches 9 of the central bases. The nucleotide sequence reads TGCAGCGTTGGCCCCCGACTAGCGGATGGTTCCGAGCAGTACTTC. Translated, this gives CSVGPRLADGSEQYF.